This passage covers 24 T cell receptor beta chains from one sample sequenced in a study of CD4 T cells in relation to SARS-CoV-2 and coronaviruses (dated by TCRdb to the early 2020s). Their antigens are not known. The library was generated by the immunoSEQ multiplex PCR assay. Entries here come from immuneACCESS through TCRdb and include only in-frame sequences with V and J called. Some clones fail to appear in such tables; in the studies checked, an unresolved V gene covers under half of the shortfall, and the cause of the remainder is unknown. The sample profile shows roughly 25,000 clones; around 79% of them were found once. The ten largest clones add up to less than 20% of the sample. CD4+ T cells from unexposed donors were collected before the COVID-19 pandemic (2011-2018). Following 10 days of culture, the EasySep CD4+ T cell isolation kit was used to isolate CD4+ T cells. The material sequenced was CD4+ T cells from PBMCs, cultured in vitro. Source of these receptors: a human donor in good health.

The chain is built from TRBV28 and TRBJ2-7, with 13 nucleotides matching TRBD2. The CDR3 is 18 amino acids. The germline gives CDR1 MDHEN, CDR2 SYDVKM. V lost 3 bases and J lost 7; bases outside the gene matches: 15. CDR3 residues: CASSFLDFGLAGVREQYF. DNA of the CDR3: TGTGCCAGCAGTTTTCTTGACTTCGGACTAGCGGGAGTGAGAGAGCAGTACTTC.

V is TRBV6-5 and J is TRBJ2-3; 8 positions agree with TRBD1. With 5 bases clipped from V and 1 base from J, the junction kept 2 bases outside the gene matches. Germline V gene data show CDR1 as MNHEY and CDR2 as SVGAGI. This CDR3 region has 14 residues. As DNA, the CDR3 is TGTGCCAGCAGTCAGGACAGGGGCACAGATACGCAGTATTTT. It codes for CASSQDRGTDTQYF.

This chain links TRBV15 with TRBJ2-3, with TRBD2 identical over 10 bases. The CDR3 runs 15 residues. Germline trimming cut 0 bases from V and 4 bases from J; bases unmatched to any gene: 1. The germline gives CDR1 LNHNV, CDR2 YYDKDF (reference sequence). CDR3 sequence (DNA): TGTGCCACCAGCAGAGATCTAGCGGGAGCAGATACGCAGTATTTT. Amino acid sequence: CATSRDLAGADTQYF.

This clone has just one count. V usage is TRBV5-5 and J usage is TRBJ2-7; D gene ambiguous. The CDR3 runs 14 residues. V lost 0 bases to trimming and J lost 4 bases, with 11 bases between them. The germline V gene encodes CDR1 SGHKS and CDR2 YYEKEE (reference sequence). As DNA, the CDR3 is TGTGCCAGCAGCTTGGATGTCGGGCTGTACGAGCAGTACTTC. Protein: CASSLDVGLYEQYF.

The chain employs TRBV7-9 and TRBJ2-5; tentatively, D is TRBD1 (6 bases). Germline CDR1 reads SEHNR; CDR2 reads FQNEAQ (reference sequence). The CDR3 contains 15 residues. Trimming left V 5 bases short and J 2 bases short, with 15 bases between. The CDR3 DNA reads TGTGCCAGCAGCCCGGGACACACGGAGCAAGAGACCCAGTACTTC. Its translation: CASSPGHTEQETQYF. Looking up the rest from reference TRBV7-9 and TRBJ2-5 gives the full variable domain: DTGVSQNPRHKITKRGQNVTFRCDPISEHNRLYWYRQTLGQGPEFLTYFQNEAQLEKSRLLSDRFSAERPKGSFSTLEIQRTEQGDSAMYLCASSPGHTEQETQYFGPGTRLLVL.

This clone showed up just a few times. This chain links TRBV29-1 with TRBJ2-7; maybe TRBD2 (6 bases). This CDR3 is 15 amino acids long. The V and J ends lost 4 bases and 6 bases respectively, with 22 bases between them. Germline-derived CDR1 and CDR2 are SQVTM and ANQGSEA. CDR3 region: CSVGTGTARGGEQYF. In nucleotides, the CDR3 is TGCAGCGTTGGCACCGGGACGGCGCGGGGAGGCGAGCAGTACTTC.

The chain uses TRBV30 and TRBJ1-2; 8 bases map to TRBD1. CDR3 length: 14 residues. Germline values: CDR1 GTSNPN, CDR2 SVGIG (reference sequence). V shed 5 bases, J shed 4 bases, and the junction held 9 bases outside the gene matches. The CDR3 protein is CAWHGQGPFYGYTF. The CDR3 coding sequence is TGTGCCTGGCATGGACAGGGACCCTTCTATGGCTACACCTTC.

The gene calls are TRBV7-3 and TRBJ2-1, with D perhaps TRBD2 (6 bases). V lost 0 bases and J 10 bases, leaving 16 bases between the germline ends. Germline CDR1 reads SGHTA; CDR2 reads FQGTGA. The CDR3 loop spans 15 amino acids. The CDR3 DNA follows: TGTGCCAGCAGCTTAACGGGGGGAGGAGTTGGGGAGCAGTTCTTC. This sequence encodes CASSLTGGGVGEQFF.

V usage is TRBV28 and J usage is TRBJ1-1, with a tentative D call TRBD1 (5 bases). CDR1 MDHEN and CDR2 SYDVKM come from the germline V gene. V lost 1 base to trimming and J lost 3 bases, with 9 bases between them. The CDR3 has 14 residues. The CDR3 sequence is CASSLLGEDTEAFF. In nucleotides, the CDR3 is TGTGCCAGCAGTTTATTAGGGGAGGACACTGAAGCTTTCTTT.

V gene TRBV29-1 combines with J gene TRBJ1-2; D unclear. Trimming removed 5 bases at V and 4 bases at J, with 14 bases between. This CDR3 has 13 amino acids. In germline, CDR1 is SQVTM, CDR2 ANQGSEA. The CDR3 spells CSVRRVLSYGYTF. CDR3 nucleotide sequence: TGCAGCGTTAGAAGGGTATTATCCTATGGCTACACCTTC. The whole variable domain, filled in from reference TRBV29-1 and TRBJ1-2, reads SAVISQKPSRDICQRGTSLTIQCQVDSQVTMMFWYRQQPGQSLTLIATANQGSEATYESGFVIDKFPISRPNLTFSTLTVSNMSPEDSSIYLCSVRRVLSYGYTFGSGTRLTVV.

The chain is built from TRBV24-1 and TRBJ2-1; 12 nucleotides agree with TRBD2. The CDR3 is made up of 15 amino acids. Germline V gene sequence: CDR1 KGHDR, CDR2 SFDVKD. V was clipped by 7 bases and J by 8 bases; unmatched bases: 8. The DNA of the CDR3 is TGTGCCACCAGATCCCTAGCGGGAGGGCCGGATGAGCAGTTCTTC. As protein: CATRSLAGGPDEQFF.

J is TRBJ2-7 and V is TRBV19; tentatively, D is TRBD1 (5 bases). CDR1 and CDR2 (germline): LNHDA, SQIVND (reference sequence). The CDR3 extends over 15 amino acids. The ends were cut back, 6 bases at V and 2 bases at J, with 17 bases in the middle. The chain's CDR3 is CASRKQATFPYEQYF. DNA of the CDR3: TGTGCCAGTAGGAAACAGGCGACCTTTCCCTACGAGCAGTACTTC. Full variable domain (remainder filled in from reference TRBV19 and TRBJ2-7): DGGITQSPKYLFRKEGQNVTLSCEQNLNHDAMYWYRQDPGQGLRLIYYSQIVNDFQKGDIAEGYSVSREKKESFPLTVTSAQKNPTAFYLCASRKQATFPYEQYFGPGTRLTVT.

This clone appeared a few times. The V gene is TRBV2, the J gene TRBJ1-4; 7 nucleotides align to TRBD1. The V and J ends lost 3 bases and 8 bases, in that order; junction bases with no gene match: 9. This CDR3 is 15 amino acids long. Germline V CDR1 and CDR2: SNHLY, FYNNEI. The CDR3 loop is CASSELDRASEKLFF. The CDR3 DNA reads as TGTGCCAGCAGTGAGCTCGACAGGGCAAGCGAAAAACTGTTTTTT.

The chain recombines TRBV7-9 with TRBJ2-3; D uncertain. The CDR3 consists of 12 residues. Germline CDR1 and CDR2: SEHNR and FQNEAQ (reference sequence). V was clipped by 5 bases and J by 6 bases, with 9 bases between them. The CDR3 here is CASSHAVDTQYF. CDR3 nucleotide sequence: TGTGCCAGCAGCCATGCCGTTGATACGCAGTATTTT.

As DNA, the CDR3 is TGTGCCTGGAGTCCGACCACAGGCCCCGGGGAGGGCTACACCTTC. As protein: CAWSPTTGPGEGYTF. The chain employs TRBV30 and TRBJ1-2; D is possibly TRBD1 (5 bases). The germline gives CDR1 GTSNPN, CDR2 SVGIG (reference sequence). CDR3 length equals 15 residues. The V end was cut by 2 bases, the J end by 8 bases, with 21 bases between.

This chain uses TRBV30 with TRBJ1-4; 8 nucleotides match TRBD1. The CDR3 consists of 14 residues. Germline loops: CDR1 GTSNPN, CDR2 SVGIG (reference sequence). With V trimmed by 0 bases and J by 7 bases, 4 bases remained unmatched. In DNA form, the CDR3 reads TGTGCCTGGAGTGTAAAGGACAGGGTTGAAAAACTGTTTTTT. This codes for CAWSVKDRVEKLFF.

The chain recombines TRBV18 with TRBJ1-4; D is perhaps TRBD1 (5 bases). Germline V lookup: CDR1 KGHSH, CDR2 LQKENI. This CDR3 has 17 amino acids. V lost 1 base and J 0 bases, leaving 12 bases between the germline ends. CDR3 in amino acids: CASSPRGLGATNEKLFF. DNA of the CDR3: TGTGCCAGCTCACCACGGGGGTTGGGAGCAACTAATGAAAAACTGTTTTTT.

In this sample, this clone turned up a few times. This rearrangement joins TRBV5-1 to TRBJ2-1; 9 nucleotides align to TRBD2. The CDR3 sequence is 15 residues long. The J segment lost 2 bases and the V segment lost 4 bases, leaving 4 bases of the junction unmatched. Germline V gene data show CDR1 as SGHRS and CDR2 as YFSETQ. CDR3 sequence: CASSRIAGAYNEQFF. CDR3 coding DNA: TGCGCCAGCAGCAGAATAGCGGGAGCCTACAATGAGCAGTTCTTC.

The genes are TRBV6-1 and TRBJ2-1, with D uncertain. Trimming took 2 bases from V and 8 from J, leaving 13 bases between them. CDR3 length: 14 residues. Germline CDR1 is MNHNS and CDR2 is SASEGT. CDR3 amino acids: CASSESVGSDEQFF. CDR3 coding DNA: TGTGCCAGCAGTGAATCTGTAGGGTCGGATGAGCAGTTCTTC.

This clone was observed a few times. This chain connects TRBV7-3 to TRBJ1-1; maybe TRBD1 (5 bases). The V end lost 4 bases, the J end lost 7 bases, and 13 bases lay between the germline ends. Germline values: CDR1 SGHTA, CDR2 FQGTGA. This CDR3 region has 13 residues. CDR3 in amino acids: CASSSGGAREAFF. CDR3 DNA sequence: TGTGCCAGCAGCTCAGGAGGGGCTCGTGAAGCTTTCTTT.

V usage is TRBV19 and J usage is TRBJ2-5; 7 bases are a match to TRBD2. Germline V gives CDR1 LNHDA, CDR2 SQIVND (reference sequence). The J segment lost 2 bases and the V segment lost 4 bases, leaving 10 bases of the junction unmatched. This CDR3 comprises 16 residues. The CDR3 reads CASSNFGPSGQETQYF. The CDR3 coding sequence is TGTGCCAGTAGTAATTTCGGACCTAGCGGTCAAGAGACCCAGTACTTC. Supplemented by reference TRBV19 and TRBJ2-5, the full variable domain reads DGGITQSPKYLFRKEGQNVTLSCEQNLNHDAMYWYRQDPGQGLRLIYYSQIVNDFQKGDIAEGYSVSREKKESFPLTVTSAQKNPTAFYLCASSNFGPSGQETQYFGPGTRLLVL.

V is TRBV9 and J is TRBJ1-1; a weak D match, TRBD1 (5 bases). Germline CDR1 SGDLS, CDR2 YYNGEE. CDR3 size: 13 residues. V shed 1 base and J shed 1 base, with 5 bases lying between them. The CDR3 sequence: CASSVTGNTEAFF. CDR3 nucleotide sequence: TGTGCCAGCAGCGTAACAGGGAACACTGAAGCTTTCTTT.

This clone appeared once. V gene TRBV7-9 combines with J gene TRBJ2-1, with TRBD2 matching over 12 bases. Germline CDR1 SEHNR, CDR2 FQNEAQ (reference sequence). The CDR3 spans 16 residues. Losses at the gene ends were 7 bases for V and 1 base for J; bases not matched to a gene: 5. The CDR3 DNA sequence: TGTGCCAGCAACAGACTAGCGGGAGTGTCCTACAATGAGCAGTTCTTC. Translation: CASNRLAGVSYNEQFF.

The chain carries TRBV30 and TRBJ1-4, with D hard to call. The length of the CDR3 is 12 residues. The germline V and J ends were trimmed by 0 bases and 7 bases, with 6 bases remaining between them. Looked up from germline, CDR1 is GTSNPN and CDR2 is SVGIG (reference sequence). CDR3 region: CAWSVPREKLFF. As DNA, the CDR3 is TGTGCCTGGAGTGTACCGCGTGAAAAACTGTTTTTT.